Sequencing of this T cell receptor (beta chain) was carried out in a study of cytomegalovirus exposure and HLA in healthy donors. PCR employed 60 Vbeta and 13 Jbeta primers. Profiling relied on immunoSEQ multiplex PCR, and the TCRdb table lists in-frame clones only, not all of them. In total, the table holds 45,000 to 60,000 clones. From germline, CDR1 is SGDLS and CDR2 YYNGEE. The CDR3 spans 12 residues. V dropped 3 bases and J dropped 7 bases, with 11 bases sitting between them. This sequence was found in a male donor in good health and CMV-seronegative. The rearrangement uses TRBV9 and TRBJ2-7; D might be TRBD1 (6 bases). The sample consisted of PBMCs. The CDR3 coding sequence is TGTGCCAGCAGCGAACAGGGTTCGGAGCAGTACTTC. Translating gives CASSEQGSEQYF.